The present T cell receptor beta chain was sequenced within a study of beta chain features in type 1 diabetes (dated by TCRdb to 2016 to 2019). Study-level background: Patients and healthy donors did not differ in mean age, gender distribution, total cell number or subset yield. A total of about 99,000,000 sorted cells were examined across all samples, and RNA yield correlated strongly with the number of cells per subset. In the study, TCRB repertoires of sorted circulating CD4+ T cell subsets from recently diagnosed type 1 diabetes patients were compared with those of matched healthy donors. Whereas all 30 or so donors provided naive and central memory subsets, regulatory and stem cell-like memory subsets were isolated from just 8 patients and about 8 healthy donors. General conclusions and limits of the study: Because cDNA rather than genomic DNA was sequenced, highly expressing activated cells could have been over-represented, although no difference in activation and CD3 levels was found between groups. The naive, central memory and regulatory TCRB repertoires appeared to resemble one another more closely among patients than among healthy donors. Because small numbers of individuals were included in the HLA sub-analyses, any influence of HLA type on TCRB rearrangement was left unresolved. PCR might favor shorter templates, but patient and control samples were amplified and corrected together, so any skew would affect both groups equally. Fewer insertions and more nucleotide deletions at VDJ recombination sites were observed in patients with type 1 diabetes, implying thymic rearrangement abnormalities. A moderate but significant shortening of TCRB CDR3 length was observed in type 1 diabetes patients in all four CD4+ subsets.

Each donor gave one peripheral blood draw, averaging roughly 120 mL, which was collected into heparinised tubes. Using a panel that included CD45RO, CCR7, CD25, CD127, CD95 and CD27, naive, central memory, regulatory and stem cell-like memory CD4+ T cells were sorted on a BD FACSAria II. All sorted populations exceeded 95% purity. PBMCs were isolated immediately by Lymphoprep density gradient centrifugation and stained directly without culture. So that batch effects would be minimized, each experiment stained and sorted samples in pairs, pairing one healthy donor with one patient. This clone was seen many times. Its target antigen remains unknown. No base qualities exist here, and no much larger clone lies one base off it. The entire isolated RNA was reverse transcribed using the High Capacity cDNA Reverse Transcription Kit, and thus expressed TCRB transcripts were sequenced. Naive, central memory and regulatory T cell samples underwent deep immunoSEQ sequencing, averaging about 3.5 million total reads per sample. Sorted cells were lysed in RLT buffer, and RNA was extracted using DNase-treated RNeasy Micro or Mini kits according to cell number. To prevent cross-contamination, every cell subset was processed on its own, while patient and healthy donor samples were processed together. The immunoSEQ multiplex PCR was used to amplify TCRB sequences from cDNA, yielding 87-bp fragments that span the CDR3 region. The amplicons were sequenced using the Illumina HiSeq platform. From the authors' description of their analysis: Synthetic template baselines were used to correct PCR bias computationally, reads within Hamming distance 2 were collapsed together, and singletons that could not be merged were discarded. Reads were aligned to IMGT to assign V, D and J genes, CDR3 length, and insertions or deletions at six rearrangement sites. Within each subset, clonotype counts were normalized to sorted cell number, and only after that were true diversity and Gini coefficients computed with the tcR R package. The overlap coefficient, calculated on TCRB nucleotide sequences, was used to measure repertoire sharing. TCRdb mirrors the immuneACCESS table, restricted to in-frame sequences. Some clones are absent from its copies; in checked studies, under half trace to an unresolved V gene, and the reason for the others is unknown. V and J calls and clone size are copied from that table; D and trimming were computed from the DNA. The sample data list around 120,000 clones, and 15% to 20% of these were observed just once. 2.6% of the sample lies in the top ten.

V lost 6 bases and J lost 0 bases, and the count of bases not matched to a germline gene is 7. The CDR3 sequence holds 15 residues, the cysteine and phenylalanine included. Only the CDR3 DNA is retained, 45 bases long and in frame from the first base. The germline V gene sets CDR1 to SNHLY and CDR2 to FYNNEI. The sample consisted of central memory CD4+ T cells from blood. This receptor was obtained from a young man with type 1 diabetes. Recombination connected TRBV2 to TRBJ1-2; 7 bases in between match TRBD1. The DNA reads TGTGCCAGCAGCTCCGGACAGGTCACTAACTATGGCTACACCTTC. Its coded protein is CASSSGQVTNYGYTF. The variable domain in full, with residues beyond the CDR3 obtained from the reference TRBV2 and TRBJ1-2 genes, is EPEVTQTPSHQVTQMGQEVILRCVPISNHLYFYWYRQILGQKVEFLVSFYNNEISEKSEIFDDQFSVERPDGSNFTLKIRSTKLEDSAMYFCASSSGQVTNYGYTFGSGTRLTVV.